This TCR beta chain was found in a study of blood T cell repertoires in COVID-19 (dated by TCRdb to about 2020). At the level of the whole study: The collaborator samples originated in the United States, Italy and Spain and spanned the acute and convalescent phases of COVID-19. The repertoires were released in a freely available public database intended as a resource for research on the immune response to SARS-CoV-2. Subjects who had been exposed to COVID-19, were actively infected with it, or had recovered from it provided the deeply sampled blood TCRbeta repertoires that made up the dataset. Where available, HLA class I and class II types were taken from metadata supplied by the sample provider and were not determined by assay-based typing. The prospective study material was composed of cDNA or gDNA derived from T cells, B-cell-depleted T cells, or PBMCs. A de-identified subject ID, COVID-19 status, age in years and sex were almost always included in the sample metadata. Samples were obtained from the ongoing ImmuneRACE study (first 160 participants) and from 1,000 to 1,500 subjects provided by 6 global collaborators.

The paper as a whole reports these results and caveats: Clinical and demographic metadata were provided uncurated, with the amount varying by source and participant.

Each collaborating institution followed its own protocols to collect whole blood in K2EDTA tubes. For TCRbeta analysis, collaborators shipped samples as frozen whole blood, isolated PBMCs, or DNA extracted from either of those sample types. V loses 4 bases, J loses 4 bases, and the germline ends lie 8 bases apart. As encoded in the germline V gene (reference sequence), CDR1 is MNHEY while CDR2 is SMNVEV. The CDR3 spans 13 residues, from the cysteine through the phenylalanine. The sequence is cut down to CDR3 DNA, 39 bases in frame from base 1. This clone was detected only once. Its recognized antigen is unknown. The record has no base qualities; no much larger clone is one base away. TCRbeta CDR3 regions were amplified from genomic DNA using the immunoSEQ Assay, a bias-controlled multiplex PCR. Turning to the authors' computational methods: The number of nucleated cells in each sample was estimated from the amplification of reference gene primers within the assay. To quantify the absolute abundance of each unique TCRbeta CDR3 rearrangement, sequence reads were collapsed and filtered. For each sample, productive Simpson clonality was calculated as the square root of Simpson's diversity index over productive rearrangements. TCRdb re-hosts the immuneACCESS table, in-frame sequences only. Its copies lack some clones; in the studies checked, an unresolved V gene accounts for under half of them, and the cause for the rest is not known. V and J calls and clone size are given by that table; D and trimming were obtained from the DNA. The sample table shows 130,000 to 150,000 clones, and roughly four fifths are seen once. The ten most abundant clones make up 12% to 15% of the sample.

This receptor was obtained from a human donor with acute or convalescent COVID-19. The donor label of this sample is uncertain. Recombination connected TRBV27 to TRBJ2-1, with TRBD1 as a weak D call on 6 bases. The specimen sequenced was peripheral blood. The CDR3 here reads CASSYGQYNEQFF. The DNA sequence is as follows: TGTGCCAGCAGTTACGGACAGTACAATGAGCAGTTCTTC.